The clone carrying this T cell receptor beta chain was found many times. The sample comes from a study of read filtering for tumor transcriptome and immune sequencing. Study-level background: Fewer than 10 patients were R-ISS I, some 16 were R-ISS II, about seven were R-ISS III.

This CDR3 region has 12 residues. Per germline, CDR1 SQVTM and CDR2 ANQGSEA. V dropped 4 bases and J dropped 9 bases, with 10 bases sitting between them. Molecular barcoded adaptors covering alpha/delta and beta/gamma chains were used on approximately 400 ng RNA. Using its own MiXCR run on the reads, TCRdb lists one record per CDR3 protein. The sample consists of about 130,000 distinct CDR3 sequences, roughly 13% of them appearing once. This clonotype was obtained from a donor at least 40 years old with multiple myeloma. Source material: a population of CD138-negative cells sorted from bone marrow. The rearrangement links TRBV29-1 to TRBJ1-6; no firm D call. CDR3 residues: CSVGDGGSPLHF. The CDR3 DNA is TGCAGCGTTGGTGACGGTGGTTCACCCCTCCACTTT.